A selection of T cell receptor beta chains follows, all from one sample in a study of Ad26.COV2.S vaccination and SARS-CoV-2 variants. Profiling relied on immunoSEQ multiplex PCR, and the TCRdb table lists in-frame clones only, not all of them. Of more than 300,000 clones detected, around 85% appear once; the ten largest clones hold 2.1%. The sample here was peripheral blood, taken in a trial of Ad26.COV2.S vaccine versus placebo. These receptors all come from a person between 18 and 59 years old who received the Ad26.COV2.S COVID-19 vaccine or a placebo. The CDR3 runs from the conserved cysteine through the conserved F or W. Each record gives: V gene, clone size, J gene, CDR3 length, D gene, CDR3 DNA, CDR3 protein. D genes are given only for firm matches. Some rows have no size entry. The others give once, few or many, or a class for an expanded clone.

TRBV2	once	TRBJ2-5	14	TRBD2	TGTGCCAGCAGCCCAGAGCGGGGCCAAGAGACCCAGTACTTC	CASSPERGQETQYF
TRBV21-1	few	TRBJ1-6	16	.	TGTGCCAGCAGCAAAGCCCGACAGGGGTGGACTTCACCCCTCCACTTT	CASSKARQGWTSPLHF
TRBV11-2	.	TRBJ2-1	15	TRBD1	TGTGCCAGCAGCCACTACAGGGGTAATAACAATGAGCAGTTCTTC	CASSHYRGNNNEQFF
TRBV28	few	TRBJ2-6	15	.	TGTGCCAGCACCCCCCCGATCTCTGGGGCCAACGTCCTGACTTTC	CASTPPISGANVLTF
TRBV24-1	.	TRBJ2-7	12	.	TGTGCCACCAGTGATTATCGTTACGAGCAGTACTTC	CATSDYRYEQYF
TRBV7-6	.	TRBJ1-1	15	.	TGTGCCAGCAGCTTAGGACCACAGATGAACACTGAAGCTTTCTTT	CASSLGPQMNTEAFF
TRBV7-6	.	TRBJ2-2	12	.	TGTGCCAGCAGTCGGAACACCGGGGAGCTGTTTTTT	CASSRNTGELFF
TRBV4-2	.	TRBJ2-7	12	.	TGTGCCAGCAGCCTCACCGGCTACGAGCAGTACTTC	CASSLTGYEQYF
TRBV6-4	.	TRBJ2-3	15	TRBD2	TGTGCCAGCAGTGTAGCGGGGGGCTCCGTAGATACGCAGTATTTT	CASSVAGGSVDTQYF
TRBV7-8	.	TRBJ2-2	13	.	TGTGCCAGCAGCCCGGTGGGGGCCGGGGAGCTGTTTTTT	CASSPVGAGELFF
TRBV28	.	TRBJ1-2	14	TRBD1	TGTGCCAGCACCACCGGGACAGGGATTGGGGGCTACACCTTC	CASTTGTGIGGYTF
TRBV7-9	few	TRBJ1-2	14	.	TGTGCCAGCAGCTTAAGGTCAGCTTCGAATGGCTACACCTTC	CASSLRSASNGYTF
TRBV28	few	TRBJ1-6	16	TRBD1	TGTGCCAGCAGTTGGACAGGGAGCTCCTATAATTCACCCCTCCACTTT	CASSWTGSSYNSPLHF
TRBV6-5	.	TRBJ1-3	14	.	TGTGCCAGCAGTTCGCCCCAGGTGGGAAACACCATATATTTT	CASSSPQVGNTIYF
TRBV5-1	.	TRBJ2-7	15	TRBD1	TGCGCCAGCAGCTCCGGGACAGGGGGTCCCTACGAGCAGTACTTC	CASSSGTGGPYEQYF
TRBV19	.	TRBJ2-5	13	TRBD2	TGTGCCAGTAGTATAGGGGGAGGGGAGACCCAGTACTTC	CASSIGGGETQYF
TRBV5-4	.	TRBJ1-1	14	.	TGTGCCAGCAGCTTCGAGGTTTCGAACACTGAAGCTTTCTTT	CASSFEVSNTEAFF
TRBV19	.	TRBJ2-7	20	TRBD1	TGTGCCAGTAGTTCATCGAGTCTCCTCCCGGGACAGTGGAACTCCTACGAGCAGTACTTC	CASSSSSLLPGQWNSYEQYF
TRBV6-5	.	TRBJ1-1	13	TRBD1	TGTGCCAGCAGACGCGACAGGGAATCGGGGGCTTTCTTT	CASRRDRESGAFF
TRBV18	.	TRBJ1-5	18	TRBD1	TGTGCCAGCTCACTTTATCCTACAGGGGGAACGAGCAATCAGCCCCAGCATTTT	CASSLYPTGGTSNQPQHF
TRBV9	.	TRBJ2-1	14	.	TGTGCCAGCAGCGGGCAGGGGATCGGAGATGAGCAGTTCTTC	CASSGQGIGDEQFF
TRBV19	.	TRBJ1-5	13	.	TGTGCCAGTAGTGTCGACAGAATTCAGCCCCAGCATTTT	CASSVDRIQPQHF
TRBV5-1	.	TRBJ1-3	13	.	TGCGCCAGCAGCCCGCGGCCCAGAAACACCATATATTTT	CASSPRPRNTIYF
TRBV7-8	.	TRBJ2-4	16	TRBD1	TGTGCCAGCAGCTCCAGCGGGGGACAGGGGGCGGACATTCAGTACTTC	CASSSSGGQGADIQYF
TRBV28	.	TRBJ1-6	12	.	TGTGCCTCTCGACAGCCCTTGGCACCCCTCCACTTT	CASRQPLAPLHF
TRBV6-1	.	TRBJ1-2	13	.	TGTGCCAGCAGTGAGAGGTTGAACTATGGCTACACCTTC	CASSERLNYGYTF
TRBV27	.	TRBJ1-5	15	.	TGTGCCAGCAGTCCCATACAGGGTTTACCCACGGCCCAGCATTTT	CASSPIQGLPTAQHF